The 8 T cell receptor beta chains given below trace back to one sample, sequenced in a study of cytomegalovirus exposure and HLA in healthy donors. 60 Vbeta and 13 Jbeta primers were used in PCR. TCRdb's table, derived via immunoSEQ multiplex PCR, lists solely in-frame clones and lacks some. This table has some 130,000 clones, around three quarters appearing once. Sequencing was performed on PBMCs. The receptors stem from a man aged 35 to 55 in good health and CMV-seropositive.

This chain joins TRBV11-2 and TRBJ2-1, with D uncertain. V lost 1 base to trimming and J lost 3 bases, with 7 bases between them. This CDR3 contains 14 residues. The germline V gene encodes CDR1 SGHAT and CDR2 FQNNGV. DNA for the CDR3: TGTGCCAGCAGCTTAGTACCTAGCTACAATGAGCAGTTCTTC. This translates into CASSLVPSYNEQFF.

This chain links TRBV6-4 with TRBJ1-5; D unclear. This CDR3 has 14 amino acids. Trimming took 0 bases from V and 2 from J, leaving 5 bases between them. Germline CDR1 and CDR2: MRHNA and SNTAGT. The CDR3 coding sequence is TGTGCCAGCAGTGACTCGATAGGCAATCAGCCCCAGCATTTT. It yields the protein CASSDSIGNQPQHF.

This chain uses TRBV27 with TRBJ1-2; the D is unclear. The germline gives CDR1 MNHEY, CDR2 SMNVEV (reference sequence). Between the trimmed V and J ends, which lost 4 bases and 6 bases, there was a span of 9 bases. CDR3 size: 12 residues. Written as DNA, the CDR3 is TGTGCCAGCAGTTCCGACTTTAATGGCTACACCTTC. This encodes CASSSDFNGYTF.

This rearrangement joins TRBV29-1 to TRBJ2-1; the match to TRBD2 covers 12 bases. The CDR3 sequence is 14 residues long. Per germline, CDR1 SQVTM and CDR2 ANQGSEA. V lost 5 bases and J lost 7; bases outside the gene matches: 6. The DNA of the CDR3 is TGCAGCGTTCTTCCGGGACTAGCGGGTAATGAGCAGTTCTTC. Protein product: CSVLPGLAGNEQFF.

This chain uses TRBV10-2 with TRBJ2-7; D may be TRBD2 (5 bases). CDR1 and CDR2 from the germline V gene are WSHSY and SAAADI. The CDR3 length is 15 residues. V was cut by 6 bases and J by 0 bases, with 15 bases left in between. CDR3 sequence (DNA): TGCGCCAGCAGCCTCGGACTGGGGAGCTCCTACGAGCAGTACTTC. Its translation is CASSLGLGSSYEQYF.

The chain carries TRBV5-4 and TRBJ2-7, with D possibly TRBD2 on 5 matching bases. The CDR3 extends over 13 amino acids. Germline CDR1 and CDR2: SGHNT and YYREEE (reference sequence). V was pared by 3 bases and J by 3 bases, with 10 bases between. For the CDR3, the DNA is TGTGCCAGCAGCTCCCGGGATTTCTACGAGCAGTACTTC. Translating it yields CASSSRDFYEQYF.

The CDR3 coding sequence is TGTGCCAGTGGGATTCGTAGGGGACTGGGCCTTAATGAGCAGTTCTTC. This translates into CASGIRRGLGLNEQFF. V gene TRBV19 combines with J gene TRBJ2-1, with D possibly TRBD2 on 6 matching bases. The CDR3 is 16 amino acids. Trimming shortened V by 8 bases and J by 7 bases, and 24 bases separated the two germline ends. CDR1 is LNHDA and CDR2 is SQIVND in the germline V gene (reference sequence).

The gene calls are TRBV28 and TRBJ2-3; 7 bases are a match to TRBD1. J lost 0 bases, V lost 4 bases, and 7 bases had no gene match. Germline V gene lookup returns CDR1 MDHEN and CDR2 SYDVKM. This CDR3 has 16 amino acids. The CDR3 loop reads CASSWGTDTSTDTQYF. The DNA for the CDR3 is TGTGCCAGCAGTTGGGGGACAGATACTAGCACAGATACGCAGTATTTT.